This T cell receptor beta chain was sequenced in a study of Ad26.COV2.S vaccination and SARS-CoV-2 variants. Profiling relied on immunoSEQ multiplex PCR, and the TCRdb table lists in-frame clones only, not all of them. This repertoire shows about 400,000 clones, approximately 91% found once; its top ten account for 1.5% to 2%. The CDR3 has 15 amino acids. In germline, CDR1 is LNHDA, CDR2 SQIVND (reference sequence). The ends lost 5 bases at V and 4 bases at J; junction bases unmatched: 11. The treatment here: some 19 received Ad26.COV2.S at low or high dose, single or two shots; roughly five received placebo; per-sample allocation not given. After the first vaccine or placebo injection, samples were drawn on day 63. An Ad26 vector carrying the Wuhan-strain SARS-CoV-2 spike served as the vaccine.

The clonotype was recovered from a person between 18 and 65 years old who received the Ad26.COV2.S COVID-19 vaccine or a placebo. Here the sequenced sample was peripheral blood, taken in a trial of Ad26.COV2.S vaccine versus placebo. The rearrangement uses TRBV19 and TRBJ2-7; 7 bases are a match to TRBD2. This chain's CDR3 is CASSPRASGQYEQYF. The CDR3 region has the DNA TGTGCCAGTAGTCCCCGCGCTAGCGGTCAATACGAGCAGTACTTC.